The source of this T cell receptor beta chain is a study of T-cell memory formation after mild COVID-19. Points from the study as a whole: Cross-reactive memory apparently joined, as some responding clones appeared in pre-infection memory.

CDR3 length equals 16 residues. CDR1 SGHRS and CDR2 YFSETQ come from the germline V gene. The V and J ends lost 0 bases and 0 bases respectively, with 13 bases between them. After 5'RACE with constant-segment primers, TCR alpha and TCR beta cDNA libraries carrying sample barcodes and UMIs were obtained. TCRdb analysed the 5' RACE reads with MiXCR anew, one entry per CDR3 protein. The repertoire consists of some 350,000 distinct CDR3 sequences, with over 10% occurring once and the leading ten covering over 20%. On this clonotype itself: Its antigen is not known.

The chain links TRBV5-1 to TRBJ2-7; D remains unclear. This TCR was recovered from a man younger than 35 who had mild COVID-19 (a few samples of this study predate the infection). Cell type and time point are not known. The specimen sequenced was PBMCs or a T cell subset sorted from them (not recorded which). The CDR3 sequence is CASSLGWGRDSYEQYF. As DNA, the CDR3 is TGCGCCAGCAGCTTGGGGTGGGGTAGAGACTCCTACGAGCAGTACTTC.